This T cell receptor (beta chain) was recovered during a study of cytomegalovirus exposure and HLA in healthy donors. It was with 60 Vbeta and 13 Jbeta primers that the PCR ran. The method was immunoSEQ multiplex PCR; TCRdb's version includes in-frame clones alone and lacks a portion of them. Of 150,000 to 160,000 clones in the sample, about 74% were seen once. V was shortened by 0 bases and J by 8 bases, with 19 bases between the two germline ends. The CDR3 sequence is 16 residues long. The germline V gene encodes CDR1 MNHEY and CDR2 SVGAGI. Sequencing used PBMCs. The rearrangement links TRBV6-5 to TRBJ1-2; TRBD1 might be the D (6 bases). The receptor comes from a woman in her thirties or forties in good health and CMV-seronegative. CDR3 residues: CASSYSGAGASWGYTF. CDR3 nucleotides: TGTGCCAGCAGTTACTCCGGGGCGGGGGCTAGTTGGGGCTACACCTTC.